The 27 T cell receptor beta chains in this list originate from one sample, sequenced in a study of T cell repertoires in cytomegalovirus infection. Their antigens are not known. TCRdb processed the reads anew with MiXCR; each CDR3 protein has one entry. This table holds fewer than 1,000,000 distinct CDR3 sequences, 30% to 40% found once. The input for sequencing was cultured CD8+ T cells from PBMCs, taken from culture after CMV antigen stimulation. These receptors came from a human donor in good health (CMV status not recorded). Some clones in this sample may be carry-over from other donors' samples.

This clonotype occurred a few times. The rearrangement joins TRBV6-5 to TRBJ2-7; D perhaps matches TRBD1 (6 bases). This CDR3 contains 15 residues. Deletions cut 6 bases from V and 0 bases from J, with 15 bases between. CDR1 MNHEY and CDR2 SVGAGI come from the germline V gene. This CDR3 reads CASSHTGFSSYEQYF. CDR3 coding DNA: TGTGCCAGCAGCCATACAGGGTTTTCCTCCTACGAGCAGTACTTC.

V and J are TRBV12-3 or TRBV12-4 and TRBJ1-5; TRBD1 is a possible D gene (6 bases). This CDR3 has 12 residues. V was shortened by 7 bases and J by 6 bases, with 10 bases between the two germline ends. The CDR3 nucleotides read TGTGCCAGCACCGGGGGGCGTCAGCCCCAGCATTTT. Amino acids: CASTGGRQPQHF.

J is TRBJ2-3 and V is TRBV19; 12 bases match TRBD2. This CDR3 spans 17 amino acids. Looked up from germline, CDR1 is LNHDA and CDR2 is SQIVND (reference sequence). With 0 bases clipped from V and 2 bases from J, the junction kept 3 bases outside the gene matches. In DNA form, the CDR3 reads TGTGCCAGTAGTATAGATTGGACTAGCGGGGTCACAGATACGCAGTATTTT. It is translated as CASSIDWTSGVTDTQYF.

Regarding this clonotype: A clone one base away is much larger, so this may be a read error. The rearrangement uses TRBV7-6 and TRBJ2-2, with D possibly matching TRBD2 (5 bases). Germline V gives CDR1 SGHVS, CDR2 FNYEAQ. There are 15 residues in the CDR3. The chain's CDR3 is CASSHIGENTRELFF. CDR3 coding DNA: TGTGCCAGCAGCCACATTGGGGAGAACACCAGGGAGCTGTTTTTT.

The table lists this clonotype with a few counts. The DNA of the CDR3 is TGCAGTGCTAACAGGGAAGCGGGAGGCTACACCTTC. Protein product: CSANREAGGYTF. V and J are TRBV20-1 and TRBJ1-2, with a weak D call TRBD1 (6 bases). The CDR3 totals 12 residues. Trimming stripped 4 bases from V and 8 bases from J, with 14 bases between. CDR1 and CDR2 from the germline V gene are DFQATT and SNEGSKA (reference sequence).

This chain connects TRBV6-6 to TRBJ2-5; either TRBD1 or TRBD2 may fit D (7 bases each). Germline CDR1 is MNHNY and CDR2 is SVGAGI (reference sequence). The CDR3 length is 17 residues. With 5 bases removed from V and 1 base from J, the gap between germline ends came to 20 bases. The DNA for the CDR3 is TGTGCCAGCAGTACCAGGGGGAGCGGGGTAACCCAAGAGACCCAGTACTTC. Its protein is CASSTRGSGVTQETQYF.

The V gene is TRBV14, the J gene TRBJ1-4; 8 bases fit TRBD1. The germline gives CDR1 SGHDN, CDR2 FVKESK. The CDR3 is 15 amino acids. J gave up 6 bases and V 3 bases, and 6 bases lay outside the gene matches. The CDR3 loop is CASSHGQGLDEKLFF. CDR3 bases: TGTGCCAGCAGCCACGGACAGGGACTGGATGAAAAACTGTTTTTT.

The chain couples TRBV11-2 to TRBJ2-6; D ambiguous. The CDR3 contains 16 residues. Between the trimmed V and J ends, which lost 3 bases and 0 bases, there was a span of 9 bases. The germline gives CDR1 SGHAT, CDR2 FQNNGV. CDR3 DNA sequence: TGTGCCAGCAGCTTGTGGACCGTCTCTGGGGCCAACGTCCTGACTTTC. Amino acid sequence: CASSLWTVSGANVLTF.

V gene TRBV20-1 combines with J gene TRBJ2-7, with a tentative D call TRBD2 (5 bases). The CDR3 loop spans 13 amino acids. CDR1 and CDR2 from the germline V gene are DFQATT and SNEGSKA (reference sequence). The V end was cut by 2 bases, the J end by 6 bases, with 14 bases between. The CDR3 reads CSARSQYSAEQYV. The CDR3 DNA is TGCAGTGCTAGATCACAATATAGCGCCGAGCAGTACGTC.

This clonotype has just a few counts. The genes are TRBV3-1 and TRBJ2-7; 8 bases are a match to TRBD2. V lost 1 base, J lost 4 bases, and 12 bases stayed unmatched. In germline, CDR1 is LGHDT, CDR2 YNNKEL (reference sequence). The CDR3 extends over 17 amino acids. This chain's CDR3 is CASSQAPGRELLYEQYF. The CDR3 nucleotides are TGTGCCAGCAGCCAAGCCCCCGGGAGGGAGCTATTGTACGAGCAGTACTTC.

The chain has TRBV6-2 or TRBV6-3 and TRBJ2-3; 8 bases fit TRBD1. Trimming cost V 2 bases and J 3 bases; bases outside gene matches: 13. CDR1 and CDR2 from the germline V gene are MNHEY and SVGEGT. The length of the CDR3 is 18 residues. The CDR3 region has the DNA TGTGCCAGCAGTTACCCATCTCCCGGACAGGGATCAACAGATACGCAGTATTTT. It is translated as CASSYPSPGQGSTDTQYF.

This clonotype was recorded at least ten times. This chain uses TRBV28 with TRBJ1-3, with no clear D. The CDR3 covers 14 residues. CDR1 and CDR2 from the germline V gene are MDHEN and SYDVKM. V lost 11 bases, J lost 0 bases, and 14 bases lay in between. CDR3 sequence: CAARHPSSGNTIYF. CDR3 in DNA: TGTGCCGCCAGACACCCGAGCTCTGGAAACACCATATATTTT.

This clonotype was counted a few times. The chain uses TRBV15 and TRBJ2-7, with 9 positions matching TRBD1. J gave up 3 bases and V 0 bases, and 3 bases lay outside the gene matches. The CDR3 is 15 residues long. Germline lookup yields CDR1 LNHNV and CDR2 YYDKDF (reference sequence). CDR3 protein: CATSRDLGQGYEQYF. CDR3 coding DNA: TGTGCCACCAGCAGAGATTTGGGACAGGGCTACGAGCAGTACTTC.

The J gene is TRBJ2-2, the V gene TRBV2; 8 nucleotides align to TRBD1. Per the germline V gene, CDR1 is SNHLY and CDR2 is FYNNEI. V trimming: 7 bases; J trimming: 5 bases; junction bases outside the gene matches: 6. CDR3 length equals 14 residues. Here the CDR3 DNA reads TGTGCCAGCACGGACAGGGTGGAAACCGGGGAGCTGTTTTTT. It codes for CASTDRVETGELFF.

J is TRBJ2-5 and V is TRBV6-8, with TRBD2 identical over 8 bases. The V and J ends lost 5 bases and 5 bases, in that order; junction bases with no gene match: 10. CDR1 is MNHGY and CDR2 is SAAAGT in the germline V gene. There are 15 residues in the CDR3. DNA for the CDR3: TGTGCCAGCAGTCGATCGCGGGGGGCAGGGGAGACCCAGTACTTC. Amino acid sequence: CASSRSRGAGETQYF.

This clonotype appeared many times. The chain links TRBV7-6 to TRBJ1-2; D unresolved. The CDR3 is made up of 13 amino acids. Trimming cost V 0 bases and J 7 bases, with 9 bases left between them. In germline, CDR1 is SGHVS, CDR2 FNYEAQ. CDR3 in amino acids: CASSLAHGSGYTF. The CDR3 DNA sequence: TGTGCCAGCAGCTTAGCGCACGGGTCTGGCTACACCTTC. Based on the CDR3 plus reference TRBV7-6 and TRBJ1-2, the full variable domain is GAGVSQSPRYKVTKRGQDVALRCDPISGHVSLYWYRQALGQGPEFLTYFNYEAQQDKSGLPNDRFSAERPEGSISTLTIQRTEQRDSAMYRCASSLAHGSGYTFGSGTRLTVV.

As to this clonotype: One base away lies a much larger clone, so this may be a sequencing read error. This chain uses TRBV7-6 with TRBJ1-1, with D hard to call. This CDR3 contains 16 residues. Germline V gene lookup returns CDR1 SGHVS and CDR2 FNYEAQ. In DNA form, the CDR3 reads TGTGTCAGCAGCTTAGGGAAAACCGCAACCTTCACTGAAGCTTTCTTT. Protein: CVSSLGKTATFTEAFF.

V and J are TRBV6-1 and TRBJ2-2, with D possibly TRBD1 on 7 matching bases. The CDR3 sequence is 16 residues long. In germline, CDR1 is MNHNS, CDR2 SASEGT. Trimming took 5 bases from V and 0 from J, leaving 13 bases between them. CDR3 amino acids: CASSPRGTSNTGELFF. In DNA, the CDR3 is TGTGCCAGCAGTCCCAGGGGGACTTCGAACACCGGGGAGCTGTTTTTT.

The gene calls are TRBV6-2 or TRBV6-3 and TRBJ1-1; D uncertain. This CDR3 spans 13 amino acids. The germline CDR1 and CDR2 sequences are MNHEY and SVGEGT. Trimming shortened V by 3 bases and J by 6 bases, and 11 bases separated the two germline ends. The CDR3 loop reads CASSYAAGAEAFF. The CDR3 DNA is TGTGCCAGCAGTTATGCGGCTGGGGCTGAAGCTTTCTTT.

This sequence joins TRBV12-3 or TRBV12-4 and TRBJ1-1; no firm D call. The CDR3 consists of 12 residues. V lost 6 bases, J lost 4 bases, and 9 bases lay in between. This chain's CDR3 is CASSTMGTEAFF. CDR3 nucleotide sequence: TGTGCCAGCAGCACGATGGGCACTGAAGCTTTCTTT.

The V gene is TRBV7-9, the J gene TRBJ1-3; D not certain. This CDR3 is 17 amino acids long. Germline lookup yields CDR1 SEHNR and CDR2 FQNEAQ (reference sequence). Between the trimmed V and J ends, which lost 5 bases and 0 bases, there was a span of 17 bases. The CDR3 loop is CASSPHPGRYSGNTIYF. The CDR3 region has the DNA TGTGCCAGCAGCCCACATCCCGGACGGTACTCTGGAAACACCATATATTTT.

The chain couples TRBV6-5 to TRBJ1-6; 7 bases line up with TRBD1. The CDR3 is 14 amino acids. Looked up from germline, CDR1 is MNHEY and CDR2 is SVGAGI. V shed 7 bases and J 7 bases; nucleotides not matched to a gene: 7. The CDR3, as DNA: TGTGCCAGCACTCCGGGACAGTTAAATTCACCCCTCCACTTT. It yields the protein CASTPGQLNSPLHF.

The chain has TRBV4-1 and TRBJ1-2, with 7 bases fitting TRBD1. Germline V lookup: CDR1 MGHRA, CDR2 YSYEKL. The CDR3 consists of 16 residues. J was trimmed by 6 bases and V by 0 bases; bases with no gene match: 10. The CDR3, as DNA: TGCGCCAGCAGCCAAGAGAGGACAGGTTTAGTGGATGGCTACACCTTC. Translated, it gives CASSQERTGLVDGYTF.

The chain uses TRBV20-1 and TRBJ2-3; D may be TRBD2 (5 bases). Trimming stripped 4 bases from V and 0 bases from J, with 17 bases between. Germline CDR1 reads DFQATT; CDR2 reads SNEGSKA (reference sequence). The CDR3 loop spans 16 amino acids. This CDR3 reads CSATLLVTGSTDTQYF. The CDR3 DNA is TGCAGTGCTACACTCCTCGTAACGGGGAGCACAGATACGCAGTATTTT.

The chain employs TRBV19 and TRBJ1-2; 8 positions match TRBD1. Looked up from germline, CDR1 is LNHDA and CDR2 is SQIVND (reference sequence). This CDR3 contains 13 residues. V lost 8 bases to trimming and J lost 7 bases; unmatched junction nucleotides: 9. The CDR3 DNA follows: TGTGCCAGTGAAGTTCAGGGGGCTGGTGGCTACACCTTC. Its translation: CASEVQGAGGYTF.

V usage is TRBV2 and J usage is TRBJ2-3, with 8 bases lining up with TRBD2. CDR1 and CDR2 from the germline V gene are SNHLY and FYNNEI. CDR3 length: 16 amino acids. Unmatched junction bases numbered 9, after V lost 6 bases and J lost 1 base. CDR3 amino acids: CASSLFGTSGTDTQYF. The CDR3 nucleotides are TGTGCCAGCAGCCTCTTCGGGACTAGTGGCACAGATACGCAGTATTTT.

The chain joins TRBV28 to TRBJ1-2; D is undetermined. The germline CDR1 and CDR2 sequences are MDHEN and SYDVKM. V dropped 2 bases and J dropped 6 bases, with 10 bases sitting between them. The CDR3 spans 13 residues. CDR3 region: CASSLARRDGYTF. DNA for the CDR3: TGTGCCAGCAGTTTAGCTCGAAGGGATGGCTACACCTTC.